This T cell receptor beta chain was retrieved from a study of CD8+ T cells in alopecia areata. Germline CDR1 reads MNHEY; CDR2 reads SMNVEV (reference sequence). CDR3 size: 16 residues. Trimming cost V 6 bases and J 5 bases, with 22 bases left between them. Treatment reported: oral pan-JAK inhibitor, 5-10 mg twice daily. The sequencing template was cDNA reverse transcribed from extracted RNA. TCRdb's copy holds only in-frame clones and misses some; the assay was immunoSEQ multiplex PCR. This table holds fewer than 110,000 clones, about nine tenths found once. The TCR sequence derives from a human donor with alopecia areata. The chain couples TRBV27 to TRBJ2-5; perhaps TRBD2 as D (5 bases). Sample: CD8+ T cells sorted from blood, taken at approximately week 30, from a patient treated with tofacitinib. For the CDR3, the DNA is TGTGCCAGCAGCAGAACCCTGGCATGGGGAGAGGAGACCCAGTACTTC. Its protein is CASSRTLAWGEETQYF.